The 4 T cell receptor beta chains presented below share a single source sample, sequenced in a study of blood T cell repertoires in COVID-19 (dated by TCRdb to the early 2020s). Library construction relied on the immunoSEQ multiplex PCR assay. This immuneACCESS table, as held by TCRdb, lists in-frame sequences with V and J called but not all clones. Of the missing ones, under half trace to an unresolved V gene in checked studies; the others have no known cause. This sample is represented by some 140,000 clones; about 75% of them were singletons. The leading ten clones occupy around a fifth of the sample. Sequenced material: peripheral blood. All receptors derive from a man aged 80 or over with acute or convalescent COVID-19.

The V gene is TRBV6-5, the J gene TRBJ1-1, with TRBD1 as a possible D gene (5 bases). Trimming left V 6 bases short and J 1 base short, with 15 bases between. Germline CDR1 and CDR2: MNHEY and SVGAGI. This CDR3 has 15 amino acids. The CDR3 region has the DNA TGTGCCAGCAGGGGACTGGGATCAGCGAACACTGAAGCTTTCTTT. The encoded protein is CASRGLGSANTEAFF.

The J gene is TRBJ1-2, the V gene TRBV5-1, with unresolved D. V was trimmed by 2 bases and J by 4 bases, leaving 18 bases between them. CDR3 length: 16 amino acids. Germline CDR1 reads SGHRS; CDR2 reads YFSETQ. CDR3 region: CASSLSVGAGSYGYTF. The CDR3 DNA follows: TGCGCCAGCAGCTTATCGGTGGGTGCGGGGAGCTATGGCTACACCTTC.

Only one count was recorded for this clone. This chain links TRBV12-3 or TRBV12-4 with TRBJ2-1, with no clear D. The CDR3 has 13 amino acids. The V and J ends lost 4 bases and 6 bases respectively, with 10 bases between them. Here the CDR3 reads CASSSDSPNEQFF. CDR3 bases: TGTGCCAGCAGTTCCGACTCCCCCAATGAGCAGTTCTTC.

The rearrangement uses TRBV5-8 and TRBJ2-5; D unresolved. The CDR3 length is 13 residues. Germline V gives CDR1 SGHTS, CDR2 YDEGEE. The V end lost 7 bases, the J end lost 2 bases, and 12 bases lay between the germline ends. This chain's CDR3 is CASDKVGQETQYF. Here the CDR3 DNA reads TGTGCCAGCGACAAAGTTGGACAAGAGACCCAGTACTTC. Filled out from reference TRBV5-8 and TRBJ2-5, the complete variable domain reads EAGVTQSPTHLIKTRGQQATLRCSPISGHTSVYWYQQALGLGLQFLLWYDEGEERNRGNFPPRFSGRQFPNYSSELNVNALELEDSALYLCASDKVGQETQYFGPGTRLLVL.